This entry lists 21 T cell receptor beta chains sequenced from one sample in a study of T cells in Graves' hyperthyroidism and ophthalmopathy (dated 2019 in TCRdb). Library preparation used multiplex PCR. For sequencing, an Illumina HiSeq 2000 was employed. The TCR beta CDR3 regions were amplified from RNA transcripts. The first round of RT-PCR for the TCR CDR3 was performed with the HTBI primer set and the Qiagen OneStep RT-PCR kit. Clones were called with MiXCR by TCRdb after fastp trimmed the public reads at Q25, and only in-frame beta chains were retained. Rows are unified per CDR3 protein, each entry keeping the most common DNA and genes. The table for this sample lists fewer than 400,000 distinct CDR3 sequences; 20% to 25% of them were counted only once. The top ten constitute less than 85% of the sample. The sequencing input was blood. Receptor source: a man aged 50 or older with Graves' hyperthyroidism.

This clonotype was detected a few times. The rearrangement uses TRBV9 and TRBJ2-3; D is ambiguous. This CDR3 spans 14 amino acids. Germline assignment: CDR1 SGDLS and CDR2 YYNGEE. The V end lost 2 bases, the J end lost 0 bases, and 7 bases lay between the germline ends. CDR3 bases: TGTGCCAGCAGCGTCCGGCAGAGCACAGATACGCAGTATTTT. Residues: CASSVRQSTDTQYF.

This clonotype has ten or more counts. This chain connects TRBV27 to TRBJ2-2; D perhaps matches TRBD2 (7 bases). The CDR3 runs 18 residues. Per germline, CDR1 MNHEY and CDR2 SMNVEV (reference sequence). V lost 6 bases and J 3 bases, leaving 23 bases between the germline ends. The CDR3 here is CASSRSSWGGGYTGELFF. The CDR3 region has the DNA TGTGCCAGCAGCAGATCCTCCTGGGGGGGGGGCTACACCGGGGAGCTGTTTTTT.

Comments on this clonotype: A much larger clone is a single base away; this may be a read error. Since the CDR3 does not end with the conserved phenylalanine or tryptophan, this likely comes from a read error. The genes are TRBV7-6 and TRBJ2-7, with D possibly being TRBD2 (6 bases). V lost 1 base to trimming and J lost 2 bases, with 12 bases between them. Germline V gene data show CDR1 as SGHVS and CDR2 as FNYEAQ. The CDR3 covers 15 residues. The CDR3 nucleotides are TGTGCCAGCAGCTTAGGCGGGAACGCTCCCTACGAGCAGTACCTC. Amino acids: CASSLGGNAPYEQYL.

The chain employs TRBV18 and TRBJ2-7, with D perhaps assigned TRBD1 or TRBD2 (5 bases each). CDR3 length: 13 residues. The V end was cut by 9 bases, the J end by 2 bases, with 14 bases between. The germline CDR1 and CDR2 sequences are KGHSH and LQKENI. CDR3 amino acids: CASHRDGTYEQYF. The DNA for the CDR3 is TGTGCCAGTCACCGGGACGGGACCTACGAGCAGTACTTC.

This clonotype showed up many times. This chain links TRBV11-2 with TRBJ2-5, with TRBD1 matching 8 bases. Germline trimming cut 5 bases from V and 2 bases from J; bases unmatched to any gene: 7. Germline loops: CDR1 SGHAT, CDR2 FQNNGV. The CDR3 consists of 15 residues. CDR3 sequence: CASSTGTGGQETQYF. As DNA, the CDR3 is TGTGCCAGCAGCACCGGGACAGGCGGTCAAGAGACCCAGTACTTC.

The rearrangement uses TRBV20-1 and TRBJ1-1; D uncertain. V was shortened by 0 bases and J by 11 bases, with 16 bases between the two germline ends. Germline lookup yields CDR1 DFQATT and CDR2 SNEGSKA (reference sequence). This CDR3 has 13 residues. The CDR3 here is CSARDLGERKAFF. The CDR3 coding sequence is TGCAGTGCTAGAGATTTGGGCGAGAGAAAGGCTTTCTTT.

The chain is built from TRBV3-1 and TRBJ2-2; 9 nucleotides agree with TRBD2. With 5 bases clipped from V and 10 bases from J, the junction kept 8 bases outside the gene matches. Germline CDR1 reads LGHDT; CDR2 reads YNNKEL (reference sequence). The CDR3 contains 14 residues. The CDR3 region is CASSSTREGLELFF. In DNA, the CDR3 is TGTGCCAGCAGCAGCACGCGGGAGGGCTTGGAGCTGTTTTTT.

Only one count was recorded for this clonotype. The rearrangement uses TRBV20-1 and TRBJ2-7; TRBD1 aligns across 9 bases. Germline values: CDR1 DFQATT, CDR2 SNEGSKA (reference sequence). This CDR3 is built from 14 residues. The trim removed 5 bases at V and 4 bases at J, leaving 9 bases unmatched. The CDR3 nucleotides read TGCAGTGCTGAACTAACAGGGGGCAGGTACGAGCAGTACTTC. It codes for CSAELTGGRYEQYF.

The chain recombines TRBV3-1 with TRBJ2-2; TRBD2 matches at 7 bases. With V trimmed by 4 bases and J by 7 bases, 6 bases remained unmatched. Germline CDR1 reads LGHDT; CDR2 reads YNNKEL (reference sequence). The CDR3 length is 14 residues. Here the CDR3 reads CASSLGGSNGELFF. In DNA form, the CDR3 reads TGTGCCAGCAGCCTAGGCGGGAGTAACGGGGAGCTGTTTTTT. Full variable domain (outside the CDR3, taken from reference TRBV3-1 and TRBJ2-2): DTAVSQTPKYLVTQMGNDKSIKCEQNLGHDTMYWYKQDSKKFLKIMFSYNNKELIINETVPNRFSPKSPDKAHLNLHINSLELGDSAVYFCASSLGGSNGELFFGEGSRLTVL.

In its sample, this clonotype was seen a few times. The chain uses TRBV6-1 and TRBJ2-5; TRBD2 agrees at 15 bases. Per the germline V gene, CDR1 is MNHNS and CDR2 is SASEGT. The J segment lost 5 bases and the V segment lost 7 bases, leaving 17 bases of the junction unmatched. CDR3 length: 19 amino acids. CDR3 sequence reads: CASTRGGTGTSGRKETQYF. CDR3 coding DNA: TGTGCCAGCACCCGAGGGGGCACCGGGACTAGCGGGAGGAAGGAGACCCAGTACTTC.

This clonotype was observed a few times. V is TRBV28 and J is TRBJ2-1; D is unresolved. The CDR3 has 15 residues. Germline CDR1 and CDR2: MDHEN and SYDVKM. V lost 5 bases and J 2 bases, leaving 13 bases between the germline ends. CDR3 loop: CASSPYSSPYNEQFF. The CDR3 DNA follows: TGTGCCAGCAGTCCTTACAGCAGCCCCTACAATGAGCAGTTCTTC.

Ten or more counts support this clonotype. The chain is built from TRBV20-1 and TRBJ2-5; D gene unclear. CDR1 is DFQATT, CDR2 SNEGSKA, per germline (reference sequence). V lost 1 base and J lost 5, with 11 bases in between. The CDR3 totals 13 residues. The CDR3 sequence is CSARVSVGETQYF. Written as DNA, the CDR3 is TGCAGTGCTAGAGTATCTGTGGGGGAGACCCAGTACTTC.

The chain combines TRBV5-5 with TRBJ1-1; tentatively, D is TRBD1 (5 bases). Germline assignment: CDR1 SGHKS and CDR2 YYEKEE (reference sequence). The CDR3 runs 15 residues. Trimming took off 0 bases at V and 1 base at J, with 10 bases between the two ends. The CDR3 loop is CASSLGGVRNTEAFF. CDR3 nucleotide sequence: TGTGCCAGCAGCTTGGGGGGGGTCAGGAACACTGAAGCTTTCTTT.

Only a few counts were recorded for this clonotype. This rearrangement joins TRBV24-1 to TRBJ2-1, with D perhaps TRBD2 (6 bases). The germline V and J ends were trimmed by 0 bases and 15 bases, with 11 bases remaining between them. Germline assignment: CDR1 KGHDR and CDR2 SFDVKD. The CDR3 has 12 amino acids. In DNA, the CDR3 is TGTGCCACCAGTGATTTGTCGGGAGCATCGTTCTTC. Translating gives CATSDLSGASFF.

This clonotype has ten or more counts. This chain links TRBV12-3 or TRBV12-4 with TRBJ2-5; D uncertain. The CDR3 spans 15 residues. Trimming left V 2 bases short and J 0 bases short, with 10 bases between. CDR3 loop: CASSLPPGDQETQYF. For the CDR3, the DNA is TGTGCCAGCAGTTTACCCCCGGGTGACCAAGAGACCCAGTACTTC.

CDR3 sequence reads: CSVEGGVREQFF. The CDR3 bases are TGCAGCGTTGAAGGGGGCGTCCGGGAGCAGTTCTTC. The rearrangement joins TRBV29-1 to TRBJ2-1; a possible D gene is TRBD1 (5 bases). Germline-derived CDR1 and CDR2 are SQVTM and ANQGSEA. V dropped 1 base and J dropped 10 bases, with 11 bases sitting between them. The CDR3 runs to 12 residues.

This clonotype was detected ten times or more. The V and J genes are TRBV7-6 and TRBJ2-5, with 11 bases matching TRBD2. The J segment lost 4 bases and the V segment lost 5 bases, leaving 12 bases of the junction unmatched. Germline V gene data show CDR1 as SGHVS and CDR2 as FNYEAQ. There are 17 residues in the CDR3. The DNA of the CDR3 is TGTGCCAGCAGCCCCCAGCGGTTAGCGGGAGGGCTAGAGACCCAGTACTTC. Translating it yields CASSPQRLAGGLETQYF.

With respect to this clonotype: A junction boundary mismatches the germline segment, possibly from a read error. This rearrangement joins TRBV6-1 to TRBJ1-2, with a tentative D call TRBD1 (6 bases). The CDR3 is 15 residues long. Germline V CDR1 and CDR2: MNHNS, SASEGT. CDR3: CASSETGSWLYSYTF. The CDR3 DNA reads TGTGCCAGCAGTGAAACAGGGAGTTGGCTCTATAGCTACACCTTC.

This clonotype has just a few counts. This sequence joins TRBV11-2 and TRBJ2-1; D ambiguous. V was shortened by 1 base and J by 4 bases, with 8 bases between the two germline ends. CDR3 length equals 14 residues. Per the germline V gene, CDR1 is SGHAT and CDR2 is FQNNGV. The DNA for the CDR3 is TGTGCCAGCAGCTTAGGTCCAGAATACAATGAGCAGTTCTTC. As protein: CASSLGPEYNEQFF. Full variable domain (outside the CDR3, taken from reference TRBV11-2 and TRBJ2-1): EAGVAQSPRYKIIEKRQSVAFWCNPISGHATLYWYQQILGQGPKLLIQFQNNGVVDDSQLPKDRFSAERLKGVDSTLKIQPAKLEDSAVYLCASSLGPEYNEQFFGPGTRLTVL.

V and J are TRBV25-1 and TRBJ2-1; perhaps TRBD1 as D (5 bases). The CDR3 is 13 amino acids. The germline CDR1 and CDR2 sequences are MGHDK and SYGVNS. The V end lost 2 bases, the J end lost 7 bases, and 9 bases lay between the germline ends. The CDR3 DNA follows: TGTGCCAGCAGTGAACAGGGAACTAATGAGCAGTTCTTC. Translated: CASSEQGTNEQFF.

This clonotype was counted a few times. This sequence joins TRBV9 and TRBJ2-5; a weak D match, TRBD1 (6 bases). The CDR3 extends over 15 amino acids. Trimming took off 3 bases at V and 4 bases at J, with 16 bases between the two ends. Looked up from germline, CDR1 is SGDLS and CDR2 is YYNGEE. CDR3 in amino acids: CASSGSPQGGETQYF. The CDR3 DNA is TGTGCCAGCAGCGGATCCCCACAGGGCGGAGAGACCCAGTACTTC.